This TCR beta chain was obtained from a study of blood T cell repertoires in COVID-19. Study-level background: The United States, Italy and Spain were the sources of the acute and convalescent COVID-19 samples.

The cohort comprised adults aged about 18 to 100 years residing in about 25 US areas. As handled by the study authors: Amplification of reference gene primers was used by the study to estimate nucleated cell counts. The method was immunoSEQ multiplex PCR; TCRdb's version includes in-frame clones alone and lacks a portion of them. V and J calls and clone size are copied from that table; D and trimming were computed from the DNA. The sample records about 200,000 clones, around 85% being singletons. J lost 5 bases, V lost 5 bases, and 18 bases had no gene match. This CDR3 region has 17 residues. The V gene's germline CDR1 is MNHEY and CDR2 SMNVEV (reference sequence).

The rearrangement links TRBV27 to TRBJ2-7; 7 bases fit TRBD2. Specimen: PBMCs or T cells enriched from blood (not recorded which). The sequence was collected from a middle-aged woman with acute COVID-19. The CDR3 DNA reads TGTGCCAGCAGTCCACCCATTGGGGGGGGAGGAATCGACGAGCAGTACTTC. Translation gives CASSPPIGGGGIDEQYF.